The 22 T cell receptor beta chains in this list originate from one sample, sequenced in a study of shared clonotypes between healthy human individuals. Method: immunoSEQ multiplex PCR; TCRdb's copy keeps in-frame clones and lacks some. This sample yields some 2,100,000 clones, of which 95% are seen a single time; around 0.13% belongs to the top ten. Sequenced sample: naive CD4+ T cells sorted from blood. The subset: CD45RA+ positively selected. The origin of the receptors is a man between 18 and 35 years old in good health.

The rearrangement uses TRBV7-9 and TRBJ2-1; 10 nucleotides align to TRBD2. Losses at the gene ends were 5 bases for V and 9 bases for J; bases not matched to a gene: 10. Germline lookup yields CDR1 SEHNR and CDR2 FQNEAQ (reference sequence). This CDR3 is built from 15 residues. The CDR3 sequence: CASSRLPGLATEQFF. CDR3 nucleotide sequence: TGTGCCAGCAGCCGTCTCCCGGGACTAGCGACTGAGCAGTTCTTC.

In this sample, this clone turned up a few times. V is TRBV6-5 and J is TRBJ1-6; TRBD1 agrees at 9 bases. Germline V gives CDR1 MNHEY, CDR2 SVGAGI. CDR3 size: 14 residues. The junction had 6 bases not matched to a gene; V was cut back by 6 bases and J by 9 bases. As DNA, the CDR3 is TGTGCCAGCAGCCGGGACAGGGCGGGTTCACCCCTCCACTTT. This gives the protein CASSRDRAGSPLHF.

This chain uses TRBV6-1 with TRBJ1-4, with D tentatively TRBD1 (6 bases). CDR1 and CDR2 from the germline V gene are MNHNS and SASEGT. The CDR3 extends over 15 amino acids. V lost 4 bases, J lost 0 bases, and 9 bases lay in between. CDR3 DNA: TGTGCCAGCAGTGTTACAGGGTCAACTAATGAAAAACTGTTTTTT. It translates to CASSVTGSTNEKLFF.

The chain uses TRBV6-5 and TRBJ1-6; D is possibly TRBD1 (6 bases). Looked up from germline, CDR1 is MNHEY and CDR2 is SVGAGI. The CDR3 is 14 amino acids. V lost 2 bases and J 8 bases, leaving 10 bases between the germline ends. The CDR3, as DNA: TGTGCCAGCAGTTACGTTGGGGGCGATTCACCCCTCCACTTT. This translates into CASSYVGGDSPLHF.

Regarding this clone: This specimen includes other DNA sequences encoding the same CDR3. This chain connects TRBV20-1 to TRBJ2-1; D is perhaps TRBD2 (5 bases). V was shortened by 4 bases and J by 5 bases, with 6 bases between the two germline ends. The CDR3 length is 11 residues. In germline, CDR1 is DFQATT, CDR2 SNEGSKA (reference sequence). The chain's CDR3 is CSATGNNEQFF. The CDR3 nucleotides are TGCAGTGCTACGGGAAACAATGAGCAGTTCTTC.

The chain employs TRBV28 and TRBJ1-2; D remains unclear. V shed 6 bases and J shed 0 bases, with 14 bases lying between them. The germline V gene has CDR1 MDHEN and CDR2 SYDVKM. The CDR3 sequence is 15 residues long. This CDR3 reads CASSPAGVANYGYTF. CDR3 coding DNA: TGTGCCAGCAGCCCTGCAGGCGTAGCTAACTATGGCTACACCTTC.

The chain combines TRBV29-1 with TRBJ2-5; either TRBD1 or TRBD2 may fit D (5 bases each). Between the trimmed V and J ends, which lost 3 bases and 5 bases, there was a span of 10 bases. The CDR3 length is 12 residues. Germline CDR1 SQVTM, CDR2 ANQGSEA. CDR3 region: CSVDGDGETQYF. DNA of the CDR3: TGCAGCGTTGACGGGGACGGTGAGACCCAGTACTTC.

The gene calls are TRBV18 and TRBJ1-6; D might be TRBD1 (5 bases). Trimming stripped 6 bases from V and 2 bases from J, with 14 bases between. CDR1 is KGHSH, CDR2 LQKENI, per germline. The length of the CDR3 is 16 residues. CDR3 in DNA: TGTGCCAGCTCCCAAGGAAGGGGCACCTATAATTCACCCCTCCACTTT. Encoded protein: CASSQGRGTYNSPLHF. Full variable domain (remainder filled in from reference TRBV18 and TRBJ1-6): NAGVMQNPRHLVRRRGQEARLRCSPMKGHSHVYWYRQLPEEGLKFMVYLQKENIIDESGMPKERFSAEFPKEGPSILRIQQVVRGDSAAYFCASSQGRGTYNSPLHFGNGTRLTVT.

Details on this clone: Other DNA sequences of this sample code for an identical CDR3. The rearrangement joins TRBV18 to TRBJ2-5, with D unresolved. CDR1 is KGHSH, CDR2 LQKENI, per germline. Trimming cost V 0 bases and J 1 base, with 6 bases left between them. The CDR3 is made up of 14 amino acids. The DNA for the CDR3 is TGTGCCAGCTCACCACCGACGGTCCAAGAGACCCAGTACTTC. Protein sequence: CASSPPTVQETQYF.

This clone showed up just once. The chain recombines TRBV4-2 with TRBJ1-5; possibly TRBD1 for D (5 bases). The CDR3 has 14 residues. From germline, CDR1 is LGHNA and CDR2 YNFKEQ. Trimming removed 1 base at V and 5 bases at J, with 9 bases between. This CDR3 is CASSQAGDYQPQHF. CDR3 DNA sequence: TGTGCCAGCAGCCAAGCCGGGGACTATCAGCCCCAGCATTTT.

This chain links TRBV2 with TRBJ1-6; 7 nucleotides agree with TRBD1. Trimming cost V 6 bases and J 7 bases; bases outside gene matches: 6. Germline CDR1 reads SNHLY; CDR2 reads FYNNEI. CDR3 length equals 14 residues. The CDR3 spells CASSGQGENSPLHF. The CDR3, as DNA: TGTGCCAGCAGCGGGCAGGGGGAAAATTCACCCCTCCACTTT. The full variable domain, with the rest looked up from reference TRBV2 and TRBJ1-6, is EPEVTQTPSHQVTQMGQEVILRCVPISNHLYFYWYRQILGQKVEFLVSFYNNEISEKSEIFDDQFSVERPDGSNFTLKIRSTKLEDSAMYFCASSGQGENSPLHFGNGTRLTVT.

In its sample, this clone was seen a few times. The chain has TRBV30 and TRBJ2-5, with TRBD1 matching 9 bases. This CDR3 has 15 amino acids. Germline V gene sequence: CDR1 GTSNPN, CDR2 SVGIG (reference sequence). J was trimmed by 4 bases and V by 1 base; bases with no gene match: 7. In DNA, the CDR3 is TGTGCCTGGAGTGGTGACAGGGGGTTCCTAGAGACCCAGTACTTC. Translated: CAWSGDRGFLETQYF.

The V call is TRBV25-1, the J call TRBJ2-2; 12 bases are shared with TRBD1. Per germline, CDR1 MGHDK and CDR2 SYGVNS. The CDR3 has 16 residues. J was trimmed by 6 bases and V by 5 bases; bases with no gene match: 7. The CDR3 is CASSLGTGGNSGELFF. Written as DNA, the CDR3 is TGTGCCAGCAGTTTAGGGACAGGGGGCAACTCCGGGGAGCTGTTTTTT. Drawing the rest from reference TRBV25-1 and TRBJ2-2, the complete variable domain is EADIYQTPRYLVIGTGKKITLECSQTMGHDKMYWYQQDPGMELHLIHYSYGVNSTEKGDLSSESTVSRIRTEHFPLTLESARPSHTSQYLCASSLGTGGNSGELFFGEGSRLTVL.

V usage is TRBV5-1 and J usage is TRBJ1-5; D is unresolved. Germline V CDR1 and CDR2: SGHRS, YFSETQ. The CDR3 extends over 15 amino acids. Trimming cost V 0 bases and J 3 bases, with 10 bases left between them. The CDR3 DNA is TGCGCCAGCAGCTTGGAGGGCAGGATCAATCAGCCCCAGCATTTT. Translating it yields CASSLEGRINQPQHF.

V and J are TRBV6-1 and TRBJ2-7; D uncertain. The CDR3 totals 11 residues. V was pared by 8 bases and J by 4 bases, with 9 bases between. Per the germline V gene, CDR1 is MNHNS and CDR2 is SASEGT. The CDR3 DNA reads as TGTGCCAGCCTTGACGGGTACGAGCAGTACTTC. It is translated as CASLDGYEQYF.

The gene calls are TRBV5-1 and TRBJ1-6, with TRBD1 matching over 7 bases. J was trimmed by 10 bases and V by 3 bases; bases with no gene match: 10. The germline gives CDR1 SGHRS, CDR2 YFSETQ. The CDR3 totals 15 residues. In DNA form, the CDR3 reads TGCGCCAGCAGCTCGACAGGGAACGCAGTGTCACCCCTCCACTTT. Residues: CASSSTGNAVSPLHF.

The chain uses TRBV19 and TRBJ2-7; D is undetermined. Germline CDR1 is LNHDA and CDR2 is SQIVND (reference sequence). This CDR3 spans 15 amino acids. V was shortened by 1 base and J by 1 base, with 11 bases between the two germline ends. CDR3 DNA: TGTGCCAGTAGTATAGCGGCAGCAACTTCCTACGAGCAGTACTTC. Its translation: CASSIAAATSYEQYF.

The genes are TRBV7-2 and TRBJ1-6; no clear D. The ends were cut back, 2 bases at V and 6 bases at J, with 8 bases in the middle. The germline CDR1 and CDR2 sequences are SGHTA and FQGNSA. This CDR3 is built from 14 residues. CDR3 coding DNA: TGTGCCAGCAGCTTAAAACAGAGTAATTCACCCCTCCACTTT. This sequence encodes CASSLKQSNSPLHF.

The chain uses TRBV9 and TRBJ2-6; D is unclear. CDR3 length: 15 residues. In germline, CDR1 is SGDLS, CDR2 YYNGEE. V lost 2 bases to trimming and J lost 3 bases, with 9 bases between them. The CDR3 protein is CASSVLSHGANVLTF. The CDR3 DNA reads as TGTGCCAGCAGCGTTCTATCGCATGGGGCCAACGTCCTGACTTTC.

J is TRBJ2-7 and V is TRBV5-4; a possible D gene is TRBD2 (6 bases). Trimming took off 0 bases at V and 0 bases at J, with 16 bases between the two ends. The CDR3 has 17 amino acids. Germline V lookup: CDR1 SGHNT, CDR2 YYREEE (reference sequence). CDR3 sequence: CASSLGAGGGSSYEQYF. The CDR3 DNA follows: TGTGCCAGCAGCTTGGGAGCGGGTGGGGGGAGCTCCTACGAGCAGTACTTC.

This clone came up once. The chain uses TRBV18 and TRBJ2-3, with TRBD2 matching 10 bases. The germline gives CDR1 KGHSH, CDR2 LQKENI. The CDR3 contains 15 residues. V gave up 2 bases and J gave up 5 bases; unmatched junction bases: 4. CDR3 nucleotide sequence: TGTGCCAGCTCACCAGCGGGACTAGCGAGAGATACGCAGTATTTT. The encoded protein is CASSPAGLARDTQYF.

Here the CDR3 reads CASSLGVSRGTDTQYF. DNA for the CDR3: TGTGCCAGCAGCTTAGGAGTGTCCAGGGGGACAGATACGCAGTATTTT. V gene TRBV11-1 combines with J gene TRBJ2-3, with TRBD1 matching 7 bases. The CDR3 has 16 residues. Germline lookup yields CDR1 SGHAT and CDR2 FQDESV (reference sequence). J lost 3 bases, V lost 1 base, and 7 bases had no gene match.